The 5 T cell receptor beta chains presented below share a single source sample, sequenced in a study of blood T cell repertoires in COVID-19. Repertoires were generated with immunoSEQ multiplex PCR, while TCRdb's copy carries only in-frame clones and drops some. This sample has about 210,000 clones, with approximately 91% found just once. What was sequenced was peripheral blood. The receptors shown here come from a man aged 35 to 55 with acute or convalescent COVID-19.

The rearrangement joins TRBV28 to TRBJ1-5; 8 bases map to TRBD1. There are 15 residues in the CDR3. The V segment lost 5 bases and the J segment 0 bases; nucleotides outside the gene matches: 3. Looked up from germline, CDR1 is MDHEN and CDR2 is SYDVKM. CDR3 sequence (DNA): TGTGCCAGCAGTCCTCAGGGGGCTAGCAATCAGCCCCAGCATTTT. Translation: CASSPQGASNQPQHF.

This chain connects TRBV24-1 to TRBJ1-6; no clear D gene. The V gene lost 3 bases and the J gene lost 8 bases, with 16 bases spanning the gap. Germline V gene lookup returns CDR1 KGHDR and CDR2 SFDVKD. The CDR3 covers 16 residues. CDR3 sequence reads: CATSDKSGQTDSPLHF. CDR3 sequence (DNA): TGTGCCACCAGTGATAAATCAGGCCAGACCGATTCACCCCTCCACTTT.

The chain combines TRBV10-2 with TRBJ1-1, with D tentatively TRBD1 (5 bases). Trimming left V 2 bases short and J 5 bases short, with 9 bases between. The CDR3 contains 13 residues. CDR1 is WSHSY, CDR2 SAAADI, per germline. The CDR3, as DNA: TGCGCCAGCAGTGAGCAGGGCGAGACTGAAGCTTTCTTT. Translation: CASSEQGETEAFF.

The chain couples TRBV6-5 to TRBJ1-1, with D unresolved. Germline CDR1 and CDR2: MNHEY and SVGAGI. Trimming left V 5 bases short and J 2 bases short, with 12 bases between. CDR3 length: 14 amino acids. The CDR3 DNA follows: TGTGCCAGCAGTCCCCAGGCAGGAAACACTGAAGCTTTCTTT. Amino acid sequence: CASSPQAGNTEAFF.

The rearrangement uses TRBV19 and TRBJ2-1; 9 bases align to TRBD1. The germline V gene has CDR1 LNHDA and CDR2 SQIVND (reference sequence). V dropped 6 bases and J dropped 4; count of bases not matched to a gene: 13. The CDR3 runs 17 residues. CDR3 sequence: CASSPLGGTGIYNEQFF. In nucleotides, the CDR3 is TGTGCCAGTAGCCCCCTAGGTGGGACAGGGATTTACAATGAGCAGTTCTTC.